Listed below are T cell receptor beta chains from one sample, sequenced in a study of T cell responses to AZD1222 COVID-19 vaccine. The assay was immunoSEQ multiplex PCR, and TCRdb's table has in-frame clones only and misses some. The sample gives around 250,000 clones, over 90% of which show up once; roughly 0.51% is in the top ten. The starting material was peripheral blood, obtained on day 0 of AZD1222 vaccination. All receptors derive from an adult in good health. Each CDR3 is given with its conserved first and last residue. Each record gives: J gene, CDR3 length, D gene, clone size, V gene, CDR3 DNA, CDR3 protein. The D gene is left open where the match is weak. Clone size is stated in some rows and not others, as once, few, many or a class when expanded.

J gene: TRBJ2-3; CDR3 length: 15; D gene: .; clone size: .; V gene: TRBV7-9; CDR3 DNA: TGTGCCAGCAGCCCGCCAGGGTTCTCATTAGATACGCAGTATTTT; CDR3 protein: CASSPPGFSLDTQYF
J gene: TRBJ1-5; CDR3 length: 12; D gene: .; clone size: .; V gene: TRBV6-2/TRBV6-3; CDR3 DNA: TGTGCCAGCAGTTACTCGTCGAGTCCCCAGCATTTT; CDR3 protein: CASSYSSSPQHF
J gene: TRBJ2-1; CDR3 length: 16; D gene: .; clone size: .; V gene: TRBV7-2; CDR3 DNA: TGTGCCAGCAGCTTAGGGGGATCTGGCTCCTACAATGAGCAGTTCTTC; CDR3 protein: CASSLGGSGSYNEQFF
J gene: TRBJ2-5; CDR3 length: 16; D gene: TRBD2; clone size: .; V gene: TRBV15; CDR3 DNA: TGTGCCACCAGCAGAGGGACTAGCGGGGGGGCCGAGACCCAGTACTTC; CDR3 protein: CATSRGTSGGAETQYF
J gene: TRBJ2-3; CDR3 length: 17; D gene: TRBD2; clone size: .; V gene: TRBV4-2; CDR3 DNA: TGTGCCAGCAGCCAAGATGCGACTAGCAAGAGGGCTGATACGCAGTATTTT; CDR3 protein: CASSQDATSKRADTQYF
J gene: TRBJ1-1; CDR3 length: 13; D gene: TRBD1; clone size: .; V gene: TRBV29-1; CDR3 DNA: TGCAGCGTTGAGGTCAGGGGGGACACTGAAGCTTTCTTT; CDR3 protein: CSVEVRGDTEAFF
J gene: TRBJ2-7; CDR3 length: 12; D gene: .; clone size: .; V gene: TRBV3-1/TRBV3-2; CDR3 DNA: TGTGCCAGCAGCCTATTTTCCTACGAGCAGTACTTC; CDR3 protein: CASSLFSYEQYF
J gene: TRBJ2-2; CDR3 length: 13; D gene: .; clone size: .; V gene: TRBV12-3/TRBV12-4; CDR3 DNA: TGTGCCAGCAGTTTTAGTCGGGCCGGGGAGCTGTTTTTT; CDR3 protein: CASSFSRAGELFF
J gene: TRBJ2-7; CDR3 length: 14; D gene: TRBD2; clone size: .; V gene: TRBV24-1; CDR3 DNA: TGTGCCACCAGTGATCCGACTAGCTCCCACGAGCAGTACTTC; CDR3 protein: CATSDPTSSHEQYF
J gene: TRBJ1-5; CDR3 length: 15; D gene: TRBD1; clone size: .; V gene: TRBV5-8; CDR3 DNA: TGTGCCAGCAGCTTGTCTGGGACAGGGGGCCGGACCCAGCATTTT; CDR3 protein: CASSLSGTGGRTQHF
J gene: TRBJ2-2; CDR3 length: 13; D gene: .; clone size: .; V gene: TRBV5-5; CDR3 DNA: TGTGCCAGCAGCCCCCCCACGGGCGGGGAGCTGTTTTTT; CDR3 protein: CASSPPTGGELFF
J gene: TRBJ1-1; CDR3 length: 12; D gene: .; clone size: .; V gene: TRBV29-1; CDR3 DNA: TGCAGCGTTGATAAGGGAAACACTGAAGCTTTCTTT; CDR3 protein: CSVDKGNTEAFF
J gene: TRBJ2-1; CDR3 length: 13; D gene: .; clone size: .; V gene: TRBV7-8; CDR3 DNA: TGTGCCAGCAGCCCAAGGGTCTACAATGAGCAGTTCTTC; CDR3 protein: CASSPRVYNEQFF
J gene: TRBJ2-3; CDR3 length: 14; D gene: TRBD1; clone size: once; V gene: TRBV28; CDR3 DNA: TGTGCCAGCGGAGTAGAGACAGGGGTAACTACGCAGTATTTT; CDR3 protein: CASGVETGVTTQYF
J gene: TRBJ1-1; CDR3 length: 13; D gene: .; clone size: once; V gene: TRBV6-5; CDR3 DNA: TGTGCCAGCAGTCCTCGGGTGGGGACTGAAGCTTTCTTT; CDR3 protein: CASSPRVGTEAFF
J gene: TRBJ2-5; CDR3 length: 14; D gene: .; clone size: .; V gene: TRBV7-2; CDR3 DNA: TGTGCCAGCAGCGCTGCTCAGAGCCAAGAGACCCAGTACTTC; CDR3 protein: CASSAAQSQETQYF
J gene: TRBJ1-5; CDR3 length: 13; D gene: .; clone size: .; V gene: TRBV6-5; CDR3 DNA: TGTGCCAGCAGTTCCCAGGACAATCAGCCCCAGCATTTT; CDR3 protein: CASSSQDNQPQHF
J gene: TRBJ2-2; CDR3 length: 13; D gene: .; clone size: .; V gene: TRBV6-5; CDR3 DNA: TGTGCCAGCAGGGGAACGAACACCGGGGAGCTGTTTTTT; CDR3 protein: CASRGTNTGELFF
J gene: TRBJ1-4; CDR3 length: 16; D gene: TRBD1; clone size: .; V gene: TRBV10-3; CDR3 DNA: TGTGCCATCAGTGAGTCGAAAGGCCAGGGGGATGAAAAACTGTTTTTT; CDR3 protein: CAISESKGQGDEKLFF